This T cell receptor (beta chain) was retrieved from a study of blood T cell repertoires in COVID-19. CDR3 length equals 15 residues. Germline CDR1 is SEHNR and CDR2 is FQNEAQ (reference sequence). Between the trimmed V and J ends, which lost 5 bases and 3 bases, there was a span of 14 bases. Some clones are missing from TCRdb's copy, which holds only in-frame ones; the method was immunoSEQ multiplex PCR. The table has about 190,000 clones, under 80% seen once. The clonotype comes from a woman in her forties or fifties with acute or convalescent COVID-19. The rearrangement links TRBV7-9 to TRBJ1-5; weak D call: TRBD1 (5 bases). The sample consisted of peripheral blood. CDR3 region: CASSHGGVVNQPQHF. Written as DNA, the CDR3 is TGTGCCAGCAGCCACGGGGGGGTAGTCAATCAGCCCCAGCATTTT.